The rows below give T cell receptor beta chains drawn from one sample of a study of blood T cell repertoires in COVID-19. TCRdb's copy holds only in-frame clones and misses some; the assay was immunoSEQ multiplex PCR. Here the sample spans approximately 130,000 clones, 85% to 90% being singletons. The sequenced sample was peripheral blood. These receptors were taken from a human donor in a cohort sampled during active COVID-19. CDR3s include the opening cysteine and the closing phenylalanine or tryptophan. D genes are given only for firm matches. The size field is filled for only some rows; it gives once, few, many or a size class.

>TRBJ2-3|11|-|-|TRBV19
TGTGCCAGTAGTGGGACAAGGTTTCAATATTTT
CASSGTRFQYF
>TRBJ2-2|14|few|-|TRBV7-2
TGTGCCAGCAGCTTAGCTCTAAACACCGGGGAGCTGTTTTTT
CASSLALNTGELFF
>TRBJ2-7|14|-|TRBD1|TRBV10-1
TGCGCCAGCGGGGGGGACAGGGGGCCGAGGGAGCAGTACTTC
CASGGDRGPREQYF
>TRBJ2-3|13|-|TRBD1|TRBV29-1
TGCAGCGACGCGGACAGGGGCACAGATACGCAGTATTTT
CSDADRGTDTQYF
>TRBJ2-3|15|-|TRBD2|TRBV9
TGTGCCAGCAGCCCCCAGCTAGCGGGGTCAGATACGCAGTATTTT
CASSPQLAGSDTQYF
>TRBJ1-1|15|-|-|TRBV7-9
TGTGCCAGCAGCTTAGCGGGCTTACCGAACACTGAAGCTTTCTTT
CASSLAGLPNTEAFF
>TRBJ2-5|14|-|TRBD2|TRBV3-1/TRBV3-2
TGTGCCAGCAGCGGGCGGGGGGGCCAAGAGACCCAGTACTTC
CASSGRGGQETQYF
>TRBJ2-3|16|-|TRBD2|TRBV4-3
TGCGCCAGCAGCCCTAGCGGGGGCCGTAGCACAGATACGCAGTATTTT
CASSPSGGRSTDTQYF
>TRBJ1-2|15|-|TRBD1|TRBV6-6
TGTGCCAGCACTCCCCGACAGGGGTCTACAAATGGCTACACCTTC
CASTPRQGSTNGYTF
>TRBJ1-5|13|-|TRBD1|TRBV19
TGTGCCACCTCGACAGGGGTTAATCAGCCCCAGCATTTT
CATSTGVNQPQHF
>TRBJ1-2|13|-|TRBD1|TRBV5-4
TGTGCCAGCAACCCGACAGGGGGCGGTGGCTACACCTTC
CASNPTGGGGYTF
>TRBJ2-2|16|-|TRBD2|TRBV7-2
TGTGCCAGCAGCTCTACTAGCGGGAAGAACACCGGGGAGCTGTTTTTT
CASSSTSGKNTGELFF
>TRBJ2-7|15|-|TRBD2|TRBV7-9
TGTGCCAGCAGCTCACGGACTAGCGGGAGCTACGAGCAGTACTTC
CASSSRTSGSYEQYF
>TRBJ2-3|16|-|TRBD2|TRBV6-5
TGTGCCAGCAGTTACTCCACAGCGGGGGGGAGCGATACGCAGTATTTT
CASSYSTAGGSDTQYF
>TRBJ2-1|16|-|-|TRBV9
TGTGCCAGCAGCGTAGCTACCCTAGCGGGACAGGCTGAGCAGTTCTTC
CASSVATLAGQAEQFF
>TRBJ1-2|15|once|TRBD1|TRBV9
TGTGCCAGCAGCGTAGGGGACAGGGGTAACTATGGCTACACCTTC
CASSVGDRGNYGYTF
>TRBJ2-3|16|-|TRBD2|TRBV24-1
TGTGCCACCAGTGCCCCCACTAGCGGGAGGACAGATACGCAGTATTTT
CATSAPTSGRTDTQYF
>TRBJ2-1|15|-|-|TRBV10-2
TGCGCCAGCAGTCCGGGACATAGGTACCTTGATGAGCAGTTCTTC
CASSPGHRYLDEQFF
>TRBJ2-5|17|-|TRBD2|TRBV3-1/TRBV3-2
TGTGCCAGCAGCCAAGGAAGTTCTGGACTAGCTCTAAAGACCCAGTACTTC
CASSQGSSGLALKTQYF
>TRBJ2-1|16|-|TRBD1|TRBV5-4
TGTGCCAGCAGCTTGGCCAGGGGGAGCTCCTACAATGAGCAGTTCTTC
CASSLARGSSYNEQFF
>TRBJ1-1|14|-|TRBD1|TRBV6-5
TGTGCCAGCAGTACCGGACAGGGGTACACTGAAGCTTTCTTT
CASSTGQGYTEAFF
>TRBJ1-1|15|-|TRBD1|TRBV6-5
TGTGCCAGCAGGAGGACAGGGGTGATGAACACTGAAGCTTTCTTT
CASRRTGVMNTEAFF
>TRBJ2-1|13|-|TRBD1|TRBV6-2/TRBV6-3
TGTGCCAGCACCCCTACCGGGACAGGAGAGCAGTTCTTC
CASTPTGTGEQFF
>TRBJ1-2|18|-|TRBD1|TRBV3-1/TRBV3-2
TGTGCCAGCAGCCAAGAGGCGGGGGACAGGGACGAACCCTATGGCTACACCTTC
CASSQEAGDRDEPYGYTF
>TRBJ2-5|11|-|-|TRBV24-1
TGTGCCACGGAGGCTGGAGAGACCCAGTACTTC
CATEAGETQYF
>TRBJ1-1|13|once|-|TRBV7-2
TGTGCCGCAGCTGGGGCGAGATACACTGAAGCTTTCTTT
CAAAGARYTEAFF
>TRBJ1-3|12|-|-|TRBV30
TGTGCCTGGAGTTCGGGGTCAAACACCATATATTTT
CAWSSGSNTIYF
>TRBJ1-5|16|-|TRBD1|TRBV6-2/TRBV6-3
TGTGCCAGCAGTTACCAAGGGGGCGTGAGCAATCAGCCCCAGCATTTT
CASSYQGGVSNQPQHF
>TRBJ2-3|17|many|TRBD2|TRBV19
TGTGCCAGTAGTATCGGACTAGCGGGGGGGCGCACAGATACGCAGTATTTT
CASSIGLAGGRTDTQYF
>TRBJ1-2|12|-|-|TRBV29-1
TGCAGCGTTGACCCAGAAAACTATGGCTACACCTTC
CSVDPENYGYTF
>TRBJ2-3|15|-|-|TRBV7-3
TGTGCCAGCAGCGGGCTCCCGGGGGGCACAGATACGCAGTATTTT
CASSGLPGGTDTQYF
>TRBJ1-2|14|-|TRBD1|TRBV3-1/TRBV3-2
TGTGCCAGCAGCCAAGAACAGGGGGCCGGCGGCTACACCTTC
CASSQEQGAGGYTF
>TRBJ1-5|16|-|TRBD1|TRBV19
TGTGCTACGGGGGGACAGGGTGGTGGTAGCAATCAGCCCCAGCATTTT
CATGGQGGGSNQPQHF
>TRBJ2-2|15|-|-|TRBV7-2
TGTGCCAGCAGCTTAGGCTACAGGAACACCGGGGAGCTGTTTTTT
CASSLGYRNTGELFF
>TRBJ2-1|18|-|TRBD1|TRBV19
TGTGCCAGTAGTAGGAAGGGACAGGGGGCGCTCCCCTACAATGAGCAGTTCTTC
CASSRKGQGALPYNEQFF
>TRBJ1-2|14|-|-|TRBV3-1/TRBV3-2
TGTGCCAGCAGACAAACAGGAAAACCCGAGGGCTACACCTTC
CASRQTGKPEGYTF
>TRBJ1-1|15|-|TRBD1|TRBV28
TGTGCCAGCAGTTTCCCACAGGGGTTGGACACTGAAGCTTTCTTT
CASSFPQGLDTEAFF
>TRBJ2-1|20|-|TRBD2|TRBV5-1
TGCGCCAGCAGCTTACCTAAATCCGGGACTAGCGGGGGCCAATACAATGAGCAGTTCTTC
CASSLPKSGTSGGQYNEQFF
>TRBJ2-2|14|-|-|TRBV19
TGTGCCAGTAGTCAGGGGCCTCTAACCGGGGAGCTGTTTTTT
CASSQGPLTGELFF
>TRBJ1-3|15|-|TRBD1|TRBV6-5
TGTGCCAGCAGGACAGGGGTTGATCCTGGAAACACCATATATTTT
CASRTGVDPGNTIYF
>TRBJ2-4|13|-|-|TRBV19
TGTGCCAGTAGTATGTTCACCAAAAACATTCAGTACTTC
CASSMFTKNIQYF
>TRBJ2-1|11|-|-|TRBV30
TGTGCCTACACGCGGGACAATGAGCAGTTCTTC
CAYTRDNEQFF